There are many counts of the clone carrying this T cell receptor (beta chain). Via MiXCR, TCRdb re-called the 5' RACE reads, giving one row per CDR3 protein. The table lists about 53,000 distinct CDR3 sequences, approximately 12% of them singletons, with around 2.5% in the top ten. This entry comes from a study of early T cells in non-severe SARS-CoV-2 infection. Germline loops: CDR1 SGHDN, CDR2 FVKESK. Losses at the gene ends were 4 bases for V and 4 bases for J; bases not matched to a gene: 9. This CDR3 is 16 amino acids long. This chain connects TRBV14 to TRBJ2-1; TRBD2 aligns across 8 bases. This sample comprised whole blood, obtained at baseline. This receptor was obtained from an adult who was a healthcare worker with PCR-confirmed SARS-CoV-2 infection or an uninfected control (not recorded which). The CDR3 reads CASSPRFSGTYNEQFF. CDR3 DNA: TGTGCCAGCAGCCCCCGGTTTAGCGGGACATACAATGAGCAGTTCTTC.